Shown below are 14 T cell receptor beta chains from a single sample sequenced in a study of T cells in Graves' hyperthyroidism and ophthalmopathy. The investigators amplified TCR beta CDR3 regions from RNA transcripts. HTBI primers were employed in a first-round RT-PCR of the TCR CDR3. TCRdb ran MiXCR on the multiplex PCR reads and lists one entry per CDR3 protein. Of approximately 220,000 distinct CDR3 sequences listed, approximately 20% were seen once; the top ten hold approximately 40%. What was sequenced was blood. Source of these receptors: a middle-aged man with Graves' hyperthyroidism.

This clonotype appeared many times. The CDR3 is CASMLGTVEWENIQYF. The CDR3 region has the DNA TGTGCCAGCATGCTCGGGACAGTCGAGTGGGAAAACATTCAGTACTTC. The V gene is TRBV6-2 or TRBV6-3, the J gene TRBJ2-4; 7 bases fit TRBD1. CDR3 length: 16 residues. Germline loops: CDR1 MNHEY, CDR2 SVGEGT. With 7 bases clipped from V and 5 bases from J, the junction kept 14 bases outside the gene matches.

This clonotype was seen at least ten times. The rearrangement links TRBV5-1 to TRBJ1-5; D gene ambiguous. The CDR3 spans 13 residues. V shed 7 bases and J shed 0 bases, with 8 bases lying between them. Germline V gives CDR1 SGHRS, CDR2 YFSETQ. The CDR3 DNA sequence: TGCGCCAGCCGCTGGGATAGCAATCAGCCCCAGCATTTT. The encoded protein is CASRWDSNQPQHF.

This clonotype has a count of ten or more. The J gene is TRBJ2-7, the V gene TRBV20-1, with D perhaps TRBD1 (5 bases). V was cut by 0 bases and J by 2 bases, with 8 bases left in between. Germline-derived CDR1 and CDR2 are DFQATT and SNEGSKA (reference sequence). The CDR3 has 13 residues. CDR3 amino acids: CSARDDRAYEQYF. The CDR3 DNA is TGCAGTGCTAGAGATGACAGAGCCTACGAGCAGTACTTC.

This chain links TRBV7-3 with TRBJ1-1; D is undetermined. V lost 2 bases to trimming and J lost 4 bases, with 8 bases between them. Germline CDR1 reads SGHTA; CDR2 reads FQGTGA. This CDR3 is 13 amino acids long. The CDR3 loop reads CASSLQASTEAFF. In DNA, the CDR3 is TGTGCCAGCAGCTTACAGGCTAGCACTGAAGCTTTCTTT. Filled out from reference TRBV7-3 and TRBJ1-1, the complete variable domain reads GAGVSQTPSNKVTEKGKYVELRCDPISGHTALYWYRQSLGQGPEFLIYFQGTGAADDSGLPNDRFFAVRPEGSVSTLKIQRTERGDSAVYLCASSLQASTEAFFGQGTRLTVV.

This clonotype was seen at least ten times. DNA for the CDR3: TGTGCCAGCAGCTCACCCAATAAAGAGACCCAGTACTTC. Its protein is CASSSPNKETQYF. V and J are TRBV7-2 and TRBJ2-5; D is ambiguous. CDR1 and CDR2 from the germline V gene are SGHTA and FQGNSA. V gave up 4 bases and J gave up 3 bases, with 9 bases separating them. The CDR3 is 13 residues long.

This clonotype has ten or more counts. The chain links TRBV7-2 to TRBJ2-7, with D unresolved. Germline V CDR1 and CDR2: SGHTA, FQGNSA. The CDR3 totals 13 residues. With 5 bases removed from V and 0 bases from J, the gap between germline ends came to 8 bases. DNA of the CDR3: TGTGCCAGCAGCCCTCGCGGCTCCTACGAGCAGTACTTC. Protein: CASSPRGSYEQYF.

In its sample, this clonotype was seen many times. CDR3 protein: CASSLRRGTEAFF. CDR3 nucleotides: TGTGCCAGCAGCCTCCGGCGGGGAACTGAAGCTTTCTTT. This chain links TRBV11-2 with TRBJ1-1; D is undetermined. Trimming cost V 5 bases and J 5 bases, with 12 bases left between them. CDR1 and CDR2 from the germline V gene are SGHAT and FQNNGV. This CDR3 spans 13 amino acids.

The CDR3 protein is CASSLTVPSTDTQYF. The CDR3 nucleotides are TGTGCCAGCAGCCTCACAGTTCCTAGCACAGATACGCAGTATTTT. V gene TRBV7-9 combines with J gene TRBJ2-3; D gene unclear. Germline values: CDR1 SEHNR, CDR2 FQNEAQ (reference sequence). Between the trimmed V and J ends, which lost 5 bases and 0 bases, there was a span of 12 bases. CDR3 length: 15 amino acids.

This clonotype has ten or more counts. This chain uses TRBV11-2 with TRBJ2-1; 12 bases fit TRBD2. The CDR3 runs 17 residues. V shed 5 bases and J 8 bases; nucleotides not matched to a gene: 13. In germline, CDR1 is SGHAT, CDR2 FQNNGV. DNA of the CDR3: TGTGCCAGCAGCCACGGACTAGCGGGGCTTTCGCTGGATGAGCAGTTCTTC. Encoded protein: CASSHGLAGLSLDEQFF.

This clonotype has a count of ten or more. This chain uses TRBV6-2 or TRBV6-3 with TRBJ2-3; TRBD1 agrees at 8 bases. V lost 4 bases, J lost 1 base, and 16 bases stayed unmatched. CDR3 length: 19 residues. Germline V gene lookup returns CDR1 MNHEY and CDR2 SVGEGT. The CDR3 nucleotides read TGTGCCAGCAGTTCGTACTCTAGGGCATGGACAGGGCGCACAGATACGCAGTATTTT. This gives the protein CASSSYSRAWTGRTDTQYF.

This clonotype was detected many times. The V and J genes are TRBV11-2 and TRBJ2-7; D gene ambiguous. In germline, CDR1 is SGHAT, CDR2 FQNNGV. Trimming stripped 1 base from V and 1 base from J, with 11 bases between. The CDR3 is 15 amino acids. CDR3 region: CASSLVPDRSYEQYF. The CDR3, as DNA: TGTGCCAGCAGCTTAGTCCCGGACCGATCCTACGAGCAGTACTTC.

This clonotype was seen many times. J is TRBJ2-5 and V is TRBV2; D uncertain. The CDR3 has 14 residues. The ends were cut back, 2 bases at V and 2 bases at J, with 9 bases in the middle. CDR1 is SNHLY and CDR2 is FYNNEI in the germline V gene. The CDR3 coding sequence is TGTGCCAGCAGTGAATTAGGCTGGCAAGAGACCCAGTACTTC. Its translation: CASSELGWQETQYF.

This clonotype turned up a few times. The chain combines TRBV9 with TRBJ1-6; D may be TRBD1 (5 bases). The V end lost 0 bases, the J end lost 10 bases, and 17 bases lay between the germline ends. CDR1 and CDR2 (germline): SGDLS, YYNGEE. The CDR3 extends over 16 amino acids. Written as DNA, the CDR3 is TGTGCCAGCAGCGTAGAGGGGTTGGGGCCCACATCACCCCTCCACTTT. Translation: CASSVEGLGPTSPLHF.

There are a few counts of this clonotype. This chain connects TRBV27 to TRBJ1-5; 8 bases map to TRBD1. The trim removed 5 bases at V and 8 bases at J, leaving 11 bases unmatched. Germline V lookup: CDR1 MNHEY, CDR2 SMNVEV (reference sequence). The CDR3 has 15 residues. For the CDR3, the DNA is TGTGCCAGCAGTACCACGACAGGGGAAATGGAGCCCCAGCATTTT. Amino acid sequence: CASSTTTGEMEPQHF.